This TCR beta chain is from a study of blood T cell repertoires in COVID-19. As for the study in general: Sources were T cells, B-cell-depleted T cells, or PBMCs; the material itself was cDNA or gDNA.

The CDR3 is 16 amino acids. V lost 1 base, J lost 3 bases, and 8 bases stayed unmatched. Germline V gene sequence: CDR1 PRHDT, CDR2 FYEKMQ (reference sequence). Here immunoSEQ multiplex PCR was the method, and the copy in TCRdb shows in-frame clones only, minus some. The sample includes fewer than 350,000 clones, 85% of them seen just once. All enrollees were roughly 18 to 95 years old and from 20 to 30 US areas. Cohort allocation depended upon clinical history that participants reported. What was sequenced was PBMCs or T cells enriched from blood (not recorded which). The TCR sequence derives from a woman between 50 and 59 years old who had recovered from COVID-19. V and J are TRBV13 and TRBJ1-2; 7 bases agree with TRBD1. CDR3 residues: CASSLAEGAQDYGYTF. In DNA form, the CDR3 reads TGTGCCAGCAGCTTAGCAGAGGGGGCCCAGGACTATGGCTACACCTTC.